This T cell receptor (beta chain) originates from a study of identical twins. General observations from the study: Twin sharing of out-of-frame TCR alpha was underestimated by models in monozygotic pairs.

To note about this clonotype: Antigen: not known.

Trimming took 2 bases from V and 6 from J; bases not matched to a gene: 3. CDR1 SGHVS and CDR2 FQNEAQ come from the germline V gene. This CDR3 region has 15 residues. TCRdb re-analysed the 5' RACE reads in MiXCR, keeping a single row per CDR3 protein. The table shows about 900,000 distinct CDR3 sequences, with about 12% occurring only once. This sample also appeared in a second study, on yellow fever vaccine responses in identical twins. Per that paper: Twins reportedly mounted vaccine T cell responses that seemed partly convergent, partly personalized.

The material sequenced was PBMCs. This sequence originates from a woman aged 18-35 years in good health. The chain links TRBV7-8 to TRBJ2-1, with TRBD2 identical over 11 bases. CDR3 sequence: CASSLLGTSGNEQFF. The CDR3 DNA sequence: TGTGCCAGCAGCTTATTGGGGACTAGCGGCAATGAGCAGTTCTTC. The full variable domain, rest sourced from reference TRBV7-8 and TRBJ2-1, is GAGVSQSPRYKVAKRGQDVALRCDPISGHVSLFWYQQALGQGPEFLTYFQNEAQLDKSGLPSDRFFAERPEGSVSTLKIQRTQQEDSAVYLCASSLLGTSGNEQFFGPGTRLTVL.